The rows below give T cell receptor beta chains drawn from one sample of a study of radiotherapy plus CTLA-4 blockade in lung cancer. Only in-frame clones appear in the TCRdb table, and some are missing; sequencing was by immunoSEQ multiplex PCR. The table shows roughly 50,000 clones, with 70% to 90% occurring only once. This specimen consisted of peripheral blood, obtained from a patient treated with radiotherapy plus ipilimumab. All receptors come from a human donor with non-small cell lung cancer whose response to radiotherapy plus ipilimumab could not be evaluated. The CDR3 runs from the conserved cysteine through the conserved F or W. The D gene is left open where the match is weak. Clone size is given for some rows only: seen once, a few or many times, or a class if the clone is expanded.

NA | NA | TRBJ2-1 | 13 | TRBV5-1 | CASSLGDSNEQFF | TGCGCCAGCAGCTTGGGAGACAGCAATGAGCAGTTCTTC
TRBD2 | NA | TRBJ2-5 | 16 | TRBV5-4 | CASSLALAGTQETQYF | TGTGCCAGCAGCTTGGCGCTAGCGGGGACCCAAGAGACCCAGTACTTC
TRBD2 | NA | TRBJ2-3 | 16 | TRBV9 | CASSVVAGGPADTQYF | TGTGCCAGCAGCGTGGTCGCGGGAGGGCCTGCAGATACGCAGTATTTT
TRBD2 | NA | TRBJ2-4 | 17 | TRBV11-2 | CASSLEGAGDFRNIQYF | TGTGCCAGCAGCTTAGAAGGGGCGGGAGATTTTCGAAACATTCAGTACTTC
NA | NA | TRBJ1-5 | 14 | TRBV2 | CASSFTGSRQPQHF | TGTGCCAGCAGTTTTACAGGGTCGAGGCAGCCCCAGCATTTT
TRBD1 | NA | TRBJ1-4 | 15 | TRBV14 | CASSARTGGEEKLFF | TGTGCCAGCAGCGCTCGGACAGGGGGGGAAGAAAAACTGTTTTTT
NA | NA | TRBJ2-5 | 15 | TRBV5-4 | CASSSGQRPQETQYF | TGTGCCAGCAGCTCAGGCCAGCGGCCCCAAGAGACCCAGTACTTC
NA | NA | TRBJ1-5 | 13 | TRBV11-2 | CASSVEGGQPQHF | TGTGCCAGCAGCGTCGAGGGCGGGCAGCCCCAGCATTTT
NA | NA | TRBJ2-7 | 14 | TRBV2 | CASRVRRISYEQYF | TGTGCCAGCAGAGTTAGGAGAATTTCCTACGAGCAGTACTTC
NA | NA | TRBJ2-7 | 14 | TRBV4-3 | CASSQDTPYYEQYF | TGCGCCAGCAGCCAAGACACTCCTTACTACGAGCAGTACTTC
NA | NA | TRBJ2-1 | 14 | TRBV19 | CASSIQVQAAGQFF | TGTGCCAGTAGTATTCAGGTACAGGCAGCTGGACAGTTCTTC
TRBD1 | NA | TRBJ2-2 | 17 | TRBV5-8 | CASSPGLRTGFTGELFF | TGTGCCAGCAGCCCCGGGTTAAGGACAGGCTTCACCGGGGAGCTGTTTTTT
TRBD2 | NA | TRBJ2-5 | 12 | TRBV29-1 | CSVEAGGETQYF | TGCAGCGTTGAGGCGGGAGGGGAGACCCAGTACTTC
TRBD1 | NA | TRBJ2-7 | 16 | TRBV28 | CASSLFRDRVTYEQYF | TGTGCCAGCAGTTTGTTCCGGGACAGGGTAACCTACGAGCAGTACTTC
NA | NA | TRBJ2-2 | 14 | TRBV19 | CASSSGTPEGELFF | TGTGCCAGTAGTAGCGGGACTCCGGAGGGGGAGCTGTTTTTT
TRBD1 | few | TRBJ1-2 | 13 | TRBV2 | CASSRDSSYGYTF | TGTGCCAGCAGTCGGGACAGCAGCTATGGCTACACCTTC
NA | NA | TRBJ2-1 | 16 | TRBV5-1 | CASSLGAGGGAYEQFF | TGCGCCAGCAGCTTGGGGGCTGGAGGGGGGGCCTATGAGCAGTTCTTC
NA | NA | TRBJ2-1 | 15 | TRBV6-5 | CASSSPIGSYNEQFF | TGTGCCAGCAGTTCCCCAATCGGCTCCTACAATGAGCAGTTCTTC
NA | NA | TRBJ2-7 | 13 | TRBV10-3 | CASRVGEVHEQYF | TGTGCCAGCCGGGTCGGAGAGGTCCACGAGCAGTACTTC
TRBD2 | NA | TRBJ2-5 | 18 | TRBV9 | CASSVGASGRATQETQYF | TGTGCCAGCAGCGTAGGAGCTAGCGGGAGGGCCACCCAAGAGACCCAGTACTTC
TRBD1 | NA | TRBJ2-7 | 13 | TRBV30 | CALDYRGAYEQYF | TGTGCCCTAGACTACAGGGGAGCCTACGAGCAGTACTTC
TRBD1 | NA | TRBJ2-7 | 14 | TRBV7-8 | CASSLPGTGDEQYF | TGTGCCAGCAGCCTTCCCGGGACAGGGGACGAGCAGTACTTC